The 5 T cell receptor beta chains presented below share a single source sample, sequenced in a study of patients and donors after allogeneic stem cell transplantation. In TCRdb, the RT-PCR reads were re-called with MiXCR into one record per CDR3 protein. The table has about a million distinct CDR3 sequences, around 17% seen once. The specimen was blood, either unsorted or a sorted T cell fraction (not recorded which). All receptors come from a human donor who was either an allogeneic HSCT recipient or a stem cell or donor lymphocyte infusion donor (not recorded which). It is not recorded whose cells these are; they may come from a transplant donor.

There are a few counts of this clonotype. The rearrangement links TRBV10-3 to TRBJ2-3; 11 bases line up with TRBD2. This CDR3 comprises 17 residues. Germline CDR1 reads ENHRY; CDR2 reads SYGVKD. Unmatched junction bases numbered 5, after V lost 0 bases and J lost 3 bases. This CDR3 is CAISESAGLAVTDTQYF. The CDR3 DNA sequence: TGTGCCATCAGTGAGTCTGCGGGACTAGCGGTAACAGATACGCAGTATTTT.

The chain links TRBV4-2 to TRBJ2-7; a weak D match, TRBD2 (5 bases). The CDR3 contains 15 residues. V was trimmed by 0 bases and J by 3 bases, leaving 12 bases between them. Germline CDR1 and CDR2: LGHNA and YNFKEQ. In nucleotides, the CDR3 is TGTGCCAGCAGCCAAGATTTGGGCGGGTACTACGAGCAGTACTTC. Amino acid sequence: CASSQDLGGYYEQYF.

V usage is TRBV7-2 and J usage is TRBJ1-1; D ambiguous. Deletions cut 5 bases from V and 1 base from J, with 11 bases between. CDR1 and CDR2 from the germline V gene are SGHTA and FQGNSA. The CDR3 contains 14 residues. CDR3 in amino acids: CASSIDKGNTEAFF. The DNA of the CDR3 is TGTGCCAGCAGCATTGACAAGGGGAACACTGAAGCTTTCTTT.

This clonotype was seen a few times. The rearrangement links TRBV4-1 to TRBJ2-7; D is ambiguous. CDR1 is MGHRA, CDR2 YSYEKL, per germline. V gave up 1 base and J gave up 2 bases, with 12 bases separating them. This CDR3 has 15 amino acids. CDR3 bases: TGCGCCAGCAGCCAAGGGGGTTACTCTCCCTACGAGCAGTACTTC. It is translated as CASSQGGYSPYEQYF.

This clonotype was observed a handful of times. The chain couples TRBV5-4 to TRBJ2-7; TRBD1 is a possible D gene (6 bases). The germline V gene has CDR1 SGHNT and CDR2 YYREEE (reference sequence). V was pared by 3 bases and J by 2 bases, with 15 bases between. CDR3 length: 15 residues. The CDR3 nucleotides read TGTGCCAGCAGCTCCGGGGACAAGGGCACCTACGAGCAGTACTTC. Encoded protein: CASSSGDKGTYEQYF.